This T cell receptor beta chain came from a study of cytomegalovirus exposure and HLA in healthy donors. Overall study: Early release data held 75 million to 100 million unique TCRs from HLA-typed donors.

The study's findings and limits: In a later analysis, TCR beta V- and J-gene trimming was associated with a missense DCLRE1C variant. Previously analyzed data showed that most TCR beta V segments were productive at a frequency of about 87% or about 30%.

Healthy individuals who donated bone marrow served as the donors. The PCR made use of 60 Vbeta and 13 Jbeta primers. Generated by immunoSEQ multiplex PCR, the TCRdb table keeps only in-frame clones and is missing some. The top ten hold 3.5% to 4% of the sample, which has roughly 190,000 clones, over 70% seen once. From germline, CDR1 is LGHNA and CDR2 YNFKEQ. V lost 0 bases to trimming and J lost 1 base, with 13 bases between them. CDR3 size: 17 residues. Points on this clone: Its antigen is undetermined.

This TCR was recovered from a man aged 50 to 59 in good health and CMV-seronegative. The chain recombines TRBV4-2 with TRBJ1-3; D might be TRBD1 (6 bases). Sequenced input: PBMCs. This chain's CDR3 is CASSQELYRVSGNTIYF. The CDR3 DNA reads TGTGCCAGCAGCCAAGAACTATACAGGGTATCTGGAAACACCATATATTTT.